A selection of T cell receptor beta chains follows, all from one sample in a study of blood T cell repertoires in COVID-19. The protocol was immunoSEQ multiplex PCR, while the TCRdb copy is restricted to in-frame clones and leaves out a portion. The table records about 200,000 clones, 80% to 90% of them present only once. Sample: PBMCs or T cells enriched from blood (not recorded which). These receptors all stem from a woman aged 40 to 50 with acute COVID-19. Both conserved end residues are part of each CDR3. Each record gives: J gene, clone size, V gene, D gene, CDR3 protein, CDR3 DNA. The D gene is left open where the match is weak. Clone size is not always given. Where it is, it says once, few, many or a class for expanded clones.

TRBJ2-7 | many | TRBV6-5 | TRBD2 | CASKRDRPYEQYF | TGTGCCAGCAAGCGGGATAGACCCTACGAGCAGTACTTC
TRBJ2-1 | . | TRBV24-1 | . | CATSPPEGSYNEQFF | TGTGCCACCAGTCCCCCCGAGGGCTCCTACAATGAGCAGTTCTTC
TRBJ1-2 | . | TRBV7-9 | TRBD1 | CASSPVPGQRWSGYTF | TGTGCCAGCAGCCCCGTACCGGGACAGAGGTGGTCCGGCTACACCTTC
TRBJ1-6 | few | TRBV27 | . | CASSPAGKPNSPLHF | TGTGCCAGCAGCCCCGCCGGGAAACCCAATTCACCCCTCCACTTT
TRBJ2-5 | . | TRBV7-3 | . | CASSLTEGATQYF | TGTGCCAGCAGCTTAACCGAGGGAGCAACCCAGTACTTC
TRBJ2-1 | once | TRBV7-2 | TRBD2 | CASSLGSGRVSYNEQFF | TGTGCCAGCAGCTTAGGAAGCGGGAGGGTTTCTTACAATGAGCAGTTCTTC
TRBJ2-1 | . | TRBV5-1 | TRBD1 | CASSLRDREYNEQFF | TGCGCCAGCAGCCTCCGGGACAGGGAATACAATGAGCAGTTCTTC
TRBJ2-5 | once | TRBV19 | . | CASSISVSETQYF | TGTGCCAGTAGTATTTCCGTCAGTGAGACCCAGTACTTC
TRBJ2-7 | . | TRBV12-5 | TRBD1 | CASGLVQGSSYEQYF | TGTGCTAGTGGTTTGGTACAGGGGAGCTCCTACGAGCAGTACTTC
TRBJ2-6 | . | TRBV24-1 | TRBD1 | CATSGQGPGANVLTF | TGTGCCACCAGTGGACAGGGCCCTGGGGCCAACGTCCTGACTTTC
TRBJ2-7 | once | TRBV11-1 | . | CASSYVRDTFYEQYF | TGTGCCAGCAGCTATGTGAGGGACACCTTCTACGAGCAGTACTTC
TRBJ1-1 | . | TRBV5-1 | . | CASSLAGWSEAFF | TGCGCCAGCAGCTTGGCCGGGTGGTCTGAAGCTTTCTTT
TRBJ2-5 | . | TRBV19 | TRBD1 | CASSLATGGTKETQYF | TGTGCCAGTAGTCTCGCAACAGGGGGCACCAAAGAGACCCAGTACTTC
TRBJ2-1 | . | TRBV5-1 | . | CASSRDGSSYNEQFF | TGCGCCAGCAGCCGAGATGGGAGCTCCTACAATGAGCAGTTCTTC
TRBJ1-5 | . | TRBV28 | TRBD1 | CASSKQQGSSNQPQHF | TGTGCCAGCAGTAAACAACAGGGGAGCAGCAATCAGCCCCAGCATTTT
TRBJ1-2 | . | TRBV5-6 | . | CASTMGGFGYTF | TGTGCCAGCACCATGGGGGGATTTGGCTACACCTTC
TRBJ2-7 | . | TRBV28 | TRBD2 | CASSLTLGLGAAYEQYF | TGTGCCAGCAGTTTAACTCTAGGACTAGGTGCGGCCTACGAGCAGTACTTC
TRBJ2-7 | . | TRBV5-6 | . | CASNLLGQLSIGYEQYF | TGTGCCAGCAATCTTCTCGGACAGTTAAGTATAGGATACGAGCAGTACTTC
TRBJ2-7 | . | TRBV6-5 | TRBD1 | CASSKDRPGYEQYF | TGTGCCAGCAGTAAGGACAGGCCGGGGTACGAGCAGTACTTC
TRBJ2-1 | . | TRBV11-2 | TRBD2 | CASSLRTTSGSDEQFF | TGTGCCAGCAGCTTAAGGACGACTAGCGGGAGCGATGAGCAGTTCTTC
TRBJ1-4 | . | TRBV3-1/TRBV3-2 | . | CASSQDLGPGDEKLFF | TGTGCCAGCAGCCAAGATCTGGGTCCGGGGGATGAAAAACTGTTTTTT
TRBJ1-1 | . | TRBV9 | TRBD1 | CASSATGGNTEAFF | TGTGCCAGCAGCGCGACAGGGGGGAACACTGAAGCTTTCTTT
TRBJ2-7 | . | TRBV6-2/TRBV6-3 | TRBD2 | CASSYHAGEMREQYF | TGTGCCAGCAGTTATCATGCGGGAGAGATGAGAGAGCAGTACTTC
TRBJ1-2 | . | TRBV20-1 | . | CSAAPAGYTF | TGCAGTGCTGCCCCCGCGGGCTACACCTTC
TRBJ2-1 | . | TRBV6-1 | . | CASSALIVWASGNEQFF | TGTGCCAGCAGTGCACTTATCGTTTGGGCTTCGGGGAATGAGCAGTTCTTC
TRBJ1-1 | once | TRBV6-6 | . | CASSYMRENTEAFF | TGTGCCAGCAGTTATATGCGCGAAAACACTGAAGCTTTCTTT
TRBJ2-7 | few | TRBV7-3 | . | CASSLASSYEQYF | TGTGCCAGCAGCTTAGCGTCATCCTACGAGCAGTACTTC
TRBJ1-2 | . | TRBV30 | TRBD1 | CAWWDRGGYTF | TGTGCCTGGTGGGACAGGGGTGGCTACACCTTC